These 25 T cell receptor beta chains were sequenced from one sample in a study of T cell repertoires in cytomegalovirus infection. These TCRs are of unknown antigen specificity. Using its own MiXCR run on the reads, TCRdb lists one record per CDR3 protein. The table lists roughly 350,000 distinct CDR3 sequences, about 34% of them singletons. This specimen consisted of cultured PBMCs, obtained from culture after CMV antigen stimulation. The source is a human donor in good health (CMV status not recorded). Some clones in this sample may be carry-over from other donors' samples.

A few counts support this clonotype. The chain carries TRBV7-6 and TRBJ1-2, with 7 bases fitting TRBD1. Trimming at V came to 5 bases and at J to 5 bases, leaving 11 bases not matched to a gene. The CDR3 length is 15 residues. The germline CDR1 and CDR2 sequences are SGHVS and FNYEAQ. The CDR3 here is CASSANVAGGYGYTF. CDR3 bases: TGTGCCAGCAGCGCAAATGTGGCAGGGGGGTATGGCTACACCTTC. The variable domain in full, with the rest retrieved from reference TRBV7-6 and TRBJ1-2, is GAGVSQSPRYKVTKRGQDVALRCDPISGHVSLYWYRQALGQGPEFLTYFNYEAQQDKSGLPNDRFSAERPEGSISTLTIQRTEQRDSAMYRCASSANVAGGYGYTFGSGTRLTVV.

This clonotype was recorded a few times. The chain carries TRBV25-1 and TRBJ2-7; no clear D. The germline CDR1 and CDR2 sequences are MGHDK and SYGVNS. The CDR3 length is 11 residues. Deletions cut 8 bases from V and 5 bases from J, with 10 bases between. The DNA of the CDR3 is TGTGCCAGCCAGACTCGGAACGAGCAGTACTTC. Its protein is CASQTRNEQYF.

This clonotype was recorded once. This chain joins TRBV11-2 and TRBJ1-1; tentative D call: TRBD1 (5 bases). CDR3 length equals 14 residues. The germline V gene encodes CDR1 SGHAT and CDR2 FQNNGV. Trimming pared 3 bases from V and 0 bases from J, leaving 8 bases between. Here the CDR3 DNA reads TGTGCCAGCAGCTTTAACAGGATGAACACTGAAGCTTTCTTT. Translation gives CASSFNRMNTEAFF. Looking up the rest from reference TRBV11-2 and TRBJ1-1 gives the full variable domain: EAGVAQSPRYKIIEKRQSVAFWCNPISGHATLYWYQQILGQGPKLLIQFQNNGVVDDSQLPKDRFSAERLKGVDSTLKIQPAKLEDSAVYLCASSFNRMNTEAFFGQGTRLTVV.

DNA of the CDR3: TGTGCCAGCAGCTTTGGACAGGGGTCCTACAATGAGCAGTTCTTC. Protein sequence: CASSFGQGSYNEQFF. The chain recombines TRBV7-2 with TRBJ2-1, with 9 bases identical to TRBD1. Germline V gives CDR1 SGHTA, CDR2 FQGNSA. The CDR3 contains 15 residues. Trimming cost V 3 bases and J 1 base; bases outside gene matches: 1.

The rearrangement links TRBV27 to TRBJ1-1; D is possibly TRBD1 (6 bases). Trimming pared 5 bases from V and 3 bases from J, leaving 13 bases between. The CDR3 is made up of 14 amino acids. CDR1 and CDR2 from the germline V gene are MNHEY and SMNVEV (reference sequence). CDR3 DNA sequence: TGTGCCAGCAGTACCACAGGGTCGGACACTGAAGCTTTCTTT. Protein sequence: CASSTTGSDTEAFF.

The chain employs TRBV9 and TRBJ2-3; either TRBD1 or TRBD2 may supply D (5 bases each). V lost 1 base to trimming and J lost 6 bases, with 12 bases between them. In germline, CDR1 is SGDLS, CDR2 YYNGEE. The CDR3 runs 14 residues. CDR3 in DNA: TGTGCCAGCAGCGTATCGGGACGGGTGGATACGCAGTATTTT. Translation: CASSVSGRVDTQYF.

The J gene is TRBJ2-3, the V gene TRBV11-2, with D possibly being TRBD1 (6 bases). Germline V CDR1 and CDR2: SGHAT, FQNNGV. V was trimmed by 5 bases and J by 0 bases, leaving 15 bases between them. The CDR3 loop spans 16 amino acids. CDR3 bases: TGTGCCAGCAGCACTGGAACAGGGCTGAGCACAGATACGCAGTATTTT. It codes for CASSTGTGLSTDTQYF.

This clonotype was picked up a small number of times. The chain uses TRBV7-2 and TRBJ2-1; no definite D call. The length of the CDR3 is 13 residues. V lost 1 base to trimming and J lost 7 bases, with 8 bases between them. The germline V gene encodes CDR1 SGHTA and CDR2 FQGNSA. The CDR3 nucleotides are TGTGCCAGCAGCTTAGTAAGGCTAAATGAGCAGTTCTTC. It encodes CASSLVRLNEQFF.

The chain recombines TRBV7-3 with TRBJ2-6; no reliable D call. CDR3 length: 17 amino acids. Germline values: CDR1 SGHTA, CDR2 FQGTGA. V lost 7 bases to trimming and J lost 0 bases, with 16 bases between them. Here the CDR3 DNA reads TGTGCCAGCACAAGATCTGGGGTCCCCTCTGGGGCCAACGTCCTGACTTTC. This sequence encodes CASTRSGVPSGANVLTF.

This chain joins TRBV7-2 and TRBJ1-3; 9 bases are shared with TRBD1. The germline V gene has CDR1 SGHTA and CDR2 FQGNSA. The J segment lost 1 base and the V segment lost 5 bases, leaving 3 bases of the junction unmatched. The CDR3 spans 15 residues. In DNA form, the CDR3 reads TGTGCCAGCAGCGCGACAGGGGGATCTGGAAACACCATATATTTT. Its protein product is CASSATGGSGNTIYF.

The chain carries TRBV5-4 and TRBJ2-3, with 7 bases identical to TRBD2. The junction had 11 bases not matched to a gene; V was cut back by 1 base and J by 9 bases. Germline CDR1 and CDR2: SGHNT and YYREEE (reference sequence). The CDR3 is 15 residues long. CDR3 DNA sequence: TGTGCCAGCAGCTTGTCCGGGACTACCGCCCTCACGCAGTATTTT. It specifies CASSLSGTTALTQYF.

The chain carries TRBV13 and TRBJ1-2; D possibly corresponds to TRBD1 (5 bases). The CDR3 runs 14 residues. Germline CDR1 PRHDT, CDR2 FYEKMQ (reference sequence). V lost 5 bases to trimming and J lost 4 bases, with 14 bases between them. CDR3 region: CASSLASGPYGYTF. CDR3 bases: TGTGCCAGCAGCCTTGCCTCAGGGCCCTATGGCTACACCTTC. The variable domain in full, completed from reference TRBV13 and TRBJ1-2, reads AAGVIQSPRHLIKEKRETATLKCYPIPRHDTVYWYQQGPGQDPQFLISFYEKMQSDKGSIPDRFSAQQFSDYHSELNMSSLELGDSALYFCASSLASGPYGYTFGSGTRLTVV.

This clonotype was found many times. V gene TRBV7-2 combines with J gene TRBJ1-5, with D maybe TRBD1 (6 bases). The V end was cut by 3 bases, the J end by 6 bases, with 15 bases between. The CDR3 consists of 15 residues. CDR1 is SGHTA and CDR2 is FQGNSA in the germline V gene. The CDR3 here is CASSFSGAELQPQHF. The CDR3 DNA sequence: TGTGCCAGCAGCTTCTCGGGGGCAGAACTTCAGCCCCAGCATTTT.

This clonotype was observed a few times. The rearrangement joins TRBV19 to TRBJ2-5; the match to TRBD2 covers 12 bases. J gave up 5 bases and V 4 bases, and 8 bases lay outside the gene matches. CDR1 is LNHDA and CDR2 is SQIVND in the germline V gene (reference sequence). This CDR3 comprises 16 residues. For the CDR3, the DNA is TGTGCCAGTAGTAACCAAGGACTAGCGGGATGGGAGACCCAGTACTTC. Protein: CASSNQGLAGWETQYF.

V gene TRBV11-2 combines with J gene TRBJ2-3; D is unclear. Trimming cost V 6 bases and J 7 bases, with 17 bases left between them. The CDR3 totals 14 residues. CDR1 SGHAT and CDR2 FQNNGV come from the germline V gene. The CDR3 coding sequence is TGTGCCAGCAGTTCACTGACGGTAGAAAATACGCAGTATTTT. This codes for CASSSLTVENTQYF. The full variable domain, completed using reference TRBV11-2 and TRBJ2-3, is EAGVAQSPRYKIIEKRQSVAFWCNPISGHATLYWYQQILGQGPKLLIQFQNNGVVDDSQLPKDRFSAERLKGVDSTLKIQPAKLEDSAVYLCASSSLTVENTQYFGPGTRLTVL.

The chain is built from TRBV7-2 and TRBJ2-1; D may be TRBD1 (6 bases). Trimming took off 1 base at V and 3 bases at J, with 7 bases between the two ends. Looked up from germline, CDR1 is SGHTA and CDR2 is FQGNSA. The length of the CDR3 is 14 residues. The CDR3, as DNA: TGTGCCAGCAGCTTAGAACAGGGCTACAATGAGCAGTTCTTC. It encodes CASSLEQGYNEQFF.

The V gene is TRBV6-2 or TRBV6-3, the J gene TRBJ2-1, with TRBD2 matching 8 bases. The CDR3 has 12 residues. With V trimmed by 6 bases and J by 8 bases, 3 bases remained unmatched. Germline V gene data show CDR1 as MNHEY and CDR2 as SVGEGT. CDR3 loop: CASSRLAHEQFF. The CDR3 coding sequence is TGTGCCAGCAGCCGACTAGCGCATGAGCAGTTCTTC.

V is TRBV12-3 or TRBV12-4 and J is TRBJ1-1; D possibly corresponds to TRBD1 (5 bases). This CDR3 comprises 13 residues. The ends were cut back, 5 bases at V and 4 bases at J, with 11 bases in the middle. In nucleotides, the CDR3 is TGTGCCAGCAGTCCCGGGGGACTCACTGAAGCTTTCTTT. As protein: CASSPGGLTEAFF.

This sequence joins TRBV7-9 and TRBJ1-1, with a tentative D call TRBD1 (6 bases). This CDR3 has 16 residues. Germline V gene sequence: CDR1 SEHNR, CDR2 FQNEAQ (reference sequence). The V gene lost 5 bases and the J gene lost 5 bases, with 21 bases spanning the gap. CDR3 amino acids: CASSTIGQFPRTEAFF. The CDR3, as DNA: TGTGCCAGCAGCACAATAGGACAGTTTCCGAGGACTGAAGCTTTCTTT.

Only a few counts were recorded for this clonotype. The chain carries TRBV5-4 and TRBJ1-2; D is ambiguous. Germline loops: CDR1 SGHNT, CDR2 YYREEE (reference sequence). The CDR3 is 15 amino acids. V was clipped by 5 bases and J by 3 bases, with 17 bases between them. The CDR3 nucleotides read TGTGCCAGCAGGCTGGGGTCCGGGTCCCACTATGGCTACACCTTC. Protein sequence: CASRLGSGSHYGYTF.

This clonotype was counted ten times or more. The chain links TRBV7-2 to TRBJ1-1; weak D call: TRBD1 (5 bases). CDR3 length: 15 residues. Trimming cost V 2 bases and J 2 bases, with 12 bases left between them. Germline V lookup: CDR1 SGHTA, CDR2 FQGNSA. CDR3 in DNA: TGTGCCAGCAGCTTAAGTCCGGGACCTAACACTGAAGCTTTCTTT. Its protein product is CASSLSPGPNTEAFF.

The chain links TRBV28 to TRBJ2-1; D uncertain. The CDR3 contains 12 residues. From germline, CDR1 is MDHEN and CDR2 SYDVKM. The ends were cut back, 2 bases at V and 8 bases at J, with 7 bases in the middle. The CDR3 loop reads CASSLTGHEQFF. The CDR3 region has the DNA TGTGCCAGCAGTTTAACGGGCCATGAGCAGTTCTTC.

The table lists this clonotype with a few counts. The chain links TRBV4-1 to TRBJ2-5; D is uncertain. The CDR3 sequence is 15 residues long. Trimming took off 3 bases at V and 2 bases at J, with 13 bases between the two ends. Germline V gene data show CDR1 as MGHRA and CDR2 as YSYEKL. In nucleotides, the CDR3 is TGCGCCAGCAGCCACCTTCAAGATTCTCAAGAGACCCAGTACTTC. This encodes CASSHLQDSQETQYF.

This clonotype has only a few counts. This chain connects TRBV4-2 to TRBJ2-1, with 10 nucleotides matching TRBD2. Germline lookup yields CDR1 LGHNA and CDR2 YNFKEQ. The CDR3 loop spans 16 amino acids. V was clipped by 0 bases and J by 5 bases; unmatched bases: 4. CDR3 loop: CASSQDLAGVDNEQFF. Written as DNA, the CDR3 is TGTGCCAGCAGCCAAGATCTAGCGGGAGTGGACAATGAGCAGTTCTTC.

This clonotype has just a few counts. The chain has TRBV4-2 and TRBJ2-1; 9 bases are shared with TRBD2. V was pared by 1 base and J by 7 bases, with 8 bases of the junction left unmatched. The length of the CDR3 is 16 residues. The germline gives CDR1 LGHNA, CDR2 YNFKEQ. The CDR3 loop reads CASSQVAGGISNEQFF. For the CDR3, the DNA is TGTGCCAGCAGCCAAGTGGCGGGAGGGATTTCGAATGAGCAGTTCTTC.